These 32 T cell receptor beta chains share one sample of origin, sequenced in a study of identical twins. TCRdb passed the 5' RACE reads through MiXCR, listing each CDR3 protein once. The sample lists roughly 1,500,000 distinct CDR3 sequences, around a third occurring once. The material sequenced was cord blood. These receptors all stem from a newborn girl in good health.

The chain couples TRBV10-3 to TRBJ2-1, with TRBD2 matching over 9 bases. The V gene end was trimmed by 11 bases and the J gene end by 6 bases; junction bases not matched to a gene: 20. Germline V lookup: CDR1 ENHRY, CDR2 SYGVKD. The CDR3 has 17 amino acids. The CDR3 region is CASASELLAGVSNEQFF. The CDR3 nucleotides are TGTGCCTCTGCCTCGGAACTTTTAGCGGGAGTTAGCAATGAGCAGTTCTTC.

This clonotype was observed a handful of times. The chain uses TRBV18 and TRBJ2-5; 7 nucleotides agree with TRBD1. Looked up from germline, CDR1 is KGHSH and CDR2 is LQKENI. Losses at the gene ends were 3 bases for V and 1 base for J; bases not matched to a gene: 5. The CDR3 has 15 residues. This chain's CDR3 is CASSPQGQPQETQYF. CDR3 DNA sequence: TGTGCCAGCTCACCCCAGGGACAGCCCCAAGAGACCCAGTACTTC. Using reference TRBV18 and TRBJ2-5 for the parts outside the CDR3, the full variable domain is NAGVMQNPRHLVRRRGQEARLRCSPMKGHSHVYWYRQLPEEGLKFMVYLQKENIIDESGMPKERFSAEFPKEGPSILRIQQVVRGDSAAYFCASSPQGQPQETQYFGPGTRLLVL.

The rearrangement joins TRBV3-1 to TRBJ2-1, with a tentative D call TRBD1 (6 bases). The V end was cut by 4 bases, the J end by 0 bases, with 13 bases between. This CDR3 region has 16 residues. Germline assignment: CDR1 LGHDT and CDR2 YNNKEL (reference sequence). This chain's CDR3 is CASSPPGQISYNEQFF. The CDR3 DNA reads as TGTGCCAGCAGCCCTCCGGGACAAATCTCCTACAATGAGCAGTTCTTC.

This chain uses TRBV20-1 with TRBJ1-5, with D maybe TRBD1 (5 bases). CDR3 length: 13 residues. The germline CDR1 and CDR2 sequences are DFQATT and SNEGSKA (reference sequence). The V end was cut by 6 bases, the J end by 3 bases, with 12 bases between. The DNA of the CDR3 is TGCAGTGCCGCGGGACGGCACAATCAGCCCCAGCATTTT. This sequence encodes CSAAGRHNQPQHF.

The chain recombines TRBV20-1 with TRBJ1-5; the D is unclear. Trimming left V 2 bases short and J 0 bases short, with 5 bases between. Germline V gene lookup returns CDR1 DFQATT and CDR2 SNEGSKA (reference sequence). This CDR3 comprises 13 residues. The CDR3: CSARPSSNQPQHF. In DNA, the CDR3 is TGCAGTGCTAGACCTTCTAGCAATCAGCCCCAGCATTTT.

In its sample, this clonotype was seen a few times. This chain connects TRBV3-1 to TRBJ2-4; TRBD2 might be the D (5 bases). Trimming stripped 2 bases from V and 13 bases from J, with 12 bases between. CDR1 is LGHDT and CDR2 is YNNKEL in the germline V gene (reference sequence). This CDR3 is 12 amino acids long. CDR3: CASSQWAREQYF. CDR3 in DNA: TGTGCCAGCAGCCAATGGGCGAGGGAGCAGTACTTC.

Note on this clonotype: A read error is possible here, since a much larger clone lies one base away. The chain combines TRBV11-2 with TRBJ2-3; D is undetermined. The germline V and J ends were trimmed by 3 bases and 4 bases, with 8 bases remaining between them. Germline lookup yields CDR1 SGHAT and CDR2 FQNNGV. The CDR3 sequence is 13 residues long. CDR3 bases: TGTGCCAGCAGCTTTACGCCCCCAGATACGCAGTATTTT. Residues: CASSFTPPDTQYF.

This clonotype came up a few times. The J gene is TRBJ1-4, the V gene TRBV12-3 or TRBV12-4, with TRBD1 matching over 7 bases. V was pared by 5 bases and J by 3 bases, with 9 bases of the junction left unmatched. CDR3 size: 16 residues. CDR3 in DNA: TGTGCCAGCAGTCGAGGCCTGACAGGGCCTAATGAAAAACTGTTTTTT. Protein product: CASSRGLTGPNEKLFF.

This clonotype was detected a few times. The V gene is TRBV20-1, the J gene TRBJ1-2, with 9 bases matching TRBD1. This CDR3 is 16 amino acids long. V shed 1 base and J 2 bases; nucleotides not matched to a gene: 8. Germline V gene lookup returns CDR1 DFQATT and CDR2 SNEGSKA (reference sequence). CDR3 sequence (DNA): TGCAGTGCTAGAGGGGTAGGGACAGGGAAAAACTATGGCTACACCTTC. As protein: CSARGVGTGKNYGYTF.

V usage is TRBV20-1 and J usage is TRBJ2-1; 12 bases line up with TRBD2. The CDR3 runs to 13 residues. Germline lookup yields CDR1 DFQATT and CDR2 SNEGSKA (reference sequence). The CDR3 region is CSATSGRGNEQFF. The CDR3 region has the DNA TGCAGCGCGACTAGCGGGAGAGGAAATGAGCAGTTCTTC.

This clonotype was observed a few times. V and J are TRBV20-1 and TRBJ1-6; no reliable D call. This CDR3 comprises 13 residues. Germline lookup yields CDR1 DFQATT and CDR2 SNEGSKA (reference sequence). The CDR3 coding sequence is TGCAGCTCGGTCGGGTCCTATAATTCACCCCTCCACTTT. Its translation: CSSVGSYNSPLHF.

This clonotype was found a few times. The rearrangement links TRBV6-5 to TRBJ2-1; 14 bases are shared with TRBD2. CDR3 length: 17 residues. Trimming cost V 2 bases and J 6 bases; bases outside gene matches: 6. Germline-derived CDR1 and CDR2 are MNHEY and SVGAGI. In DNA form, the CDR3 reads TGTGCCAGCAGTTACAGCGGACTAGCGGGAGGCCTCAATGAGCAGTTCTTC. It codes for CASSYSGLAGGLNEQFF.

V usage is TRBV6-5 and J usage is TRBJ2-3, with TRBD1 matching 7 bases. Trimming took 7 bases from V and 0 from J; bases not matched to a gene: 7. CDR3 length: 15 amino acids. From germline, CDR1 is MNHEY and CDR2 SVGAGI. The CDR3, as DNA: TGTGCCAGCACTACGAGCAGGGGGAGCACAGATACGCAGTATTTT. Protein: CASTTSRGSTDTQYF.

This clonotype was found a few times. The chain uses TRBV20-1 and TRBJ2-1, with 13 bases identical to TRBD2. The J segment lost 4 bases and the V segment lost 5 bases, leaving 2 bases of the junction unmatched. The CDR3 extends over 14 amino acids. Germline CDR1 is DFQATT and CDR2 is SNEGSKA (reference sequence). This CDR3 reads CSALGLAGYNEQFF. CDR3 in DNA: TGCAGTGCTCTGGGACTAGCGGGATACAATGAGCAGTTCTTC.

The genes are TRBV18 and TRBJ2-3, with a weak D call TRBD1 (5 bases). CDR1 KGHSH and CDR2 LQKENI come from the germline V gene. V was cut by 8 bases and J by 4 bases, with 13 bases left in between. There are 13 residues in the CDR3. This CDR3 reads CASETTRADTQYF. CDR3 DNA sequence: TGTGCCAGCGAAACGACCAGGGCAGATACGCAGTATTTT.

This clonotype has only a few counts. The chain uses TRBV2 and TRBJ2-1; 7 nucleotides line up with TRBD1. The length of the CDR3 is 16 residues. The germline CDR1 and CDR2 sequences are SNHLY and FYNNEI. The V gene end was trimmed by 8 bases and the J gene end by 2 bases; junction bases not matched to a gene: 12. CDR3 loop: CASPNLGTETYNEQFF. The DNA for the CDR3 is TGTGCCAGCCCAAACCTCGGGACAGAGACCTACAATGAGCAGTTCTTC.

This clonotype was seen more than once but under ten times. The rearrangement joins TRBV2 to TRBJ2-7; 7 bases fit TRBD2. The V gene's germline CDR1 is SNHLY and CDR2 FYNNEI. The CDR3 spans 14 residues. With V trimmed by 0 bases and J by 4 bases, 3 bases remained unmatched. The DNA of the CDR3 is TGTGCCAGCAGTGAAGCTCGACTAGCATACGAGCAGTACTTC. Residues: CASSEARLAYEQYF.

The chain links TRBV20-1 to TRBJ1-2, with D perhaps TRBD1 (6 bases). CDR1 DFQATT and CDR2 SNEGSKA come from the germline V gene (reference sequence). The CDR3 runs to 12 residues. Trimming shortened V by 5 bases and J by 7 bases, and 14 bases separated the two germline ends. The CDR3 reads CSAVQGHFGYTF. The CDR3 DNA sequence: TGCAGTGCTGTACAGGGACATTTTGGCTACACCTTC.

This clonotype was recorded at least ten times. The CDR3 DNA reads TGCAGCGTTGAAGGGAGGCCCTCCTACAATGAGCAGTTCTTC. Translation: CSVEGRPSYNEQFF. V gene TRBV29-1 combines with J gene TRBJ2-1, with D perhaps TRBD2 (5 bases). The CDR3 has 14 amino acids. In germline, CDR1 is SQVTM, CDR2 ANQGSEA. The V end was cut by 1 base, the J end by 0 bases, with 7 bases between.

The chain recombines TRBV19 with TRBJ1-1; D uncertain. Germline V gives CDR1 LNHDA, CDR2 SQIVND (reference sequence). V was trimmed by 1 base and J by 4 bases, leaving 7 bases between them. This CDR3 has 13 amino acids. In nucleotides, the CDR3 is TGTGCCAGTAGTATAGTAAAGGTCACTGAAGCTTTCTTT. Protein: CASSIVKVTEAFF.

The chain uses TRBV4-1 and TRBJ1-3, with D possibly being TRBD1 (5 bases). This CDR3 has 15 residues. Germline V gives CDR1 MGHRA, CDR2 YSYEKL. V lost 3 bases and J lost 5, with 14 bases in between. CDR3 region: CASSQGLGRRNTIYF. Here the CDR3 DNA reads TGCGCCAGCAGCCAGGGTCTGGGACGCCGAAACACCATATATTTT.

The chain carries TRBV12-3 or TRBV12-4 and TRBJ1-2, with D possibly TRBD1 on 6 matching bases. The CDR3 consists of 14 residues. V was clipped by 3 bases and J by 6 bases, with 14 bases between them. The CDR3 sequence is CASSLSGGPDGYTF. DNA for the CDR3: TGTGCCAGCAGTTTGTCTGGGGGGCCCGATGGCTACACCTTC.

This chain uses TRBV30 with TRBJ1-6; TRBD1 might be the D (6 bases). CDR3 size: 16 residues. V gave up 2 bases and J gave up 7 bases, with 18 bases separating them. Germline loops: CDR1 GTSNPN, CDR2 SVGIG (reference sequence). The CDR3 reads CAWSRVPGQLNSPLHF. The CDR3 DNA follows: TGTGCCTGGAGTCGTGTCCCCGGACAGCTGAATTCACCCCTCCACTTT.

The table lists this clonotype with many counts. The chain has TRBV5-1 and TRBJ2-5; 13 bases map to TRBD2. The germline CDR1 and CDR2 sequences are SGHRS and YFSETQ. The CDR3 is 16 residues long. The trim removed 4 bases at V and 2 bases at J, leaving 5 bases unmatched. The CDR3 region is CASSPGLAGSQETQYF. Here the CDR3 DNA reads TGCGCCAGCAGCCCGGGACTAGCGGGAAGTCAAGAGACCCAGTACTTC.

CDR3 bases: TGCAGTGCTACCCCGGGACAGGGAGGAAACACCATATATTTT. Amino acid sequence: CSATPGQGGNTIYF. V usage is TRBV20-1 and J usage is TRBJ1-3; 9 bases line up with TRBD1. After removal of 4 bases from V and 4 bases from J, the junction contained 5 bases not matched to a gene. Looked up from germline, CDR1 is DFQATT and CDR2 is SNEGSKA (reference sequence). The CDR3 is 14 residues long.

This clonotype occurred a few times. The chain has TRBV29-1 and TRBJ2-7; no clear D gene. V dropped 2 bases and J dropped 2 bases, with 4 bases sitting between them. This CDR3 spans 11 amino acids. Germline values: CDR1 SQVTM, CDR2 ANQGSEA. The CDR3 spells CSVEQTYEQYF. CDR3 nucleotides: TGCAGCGTTGAACAAACCTACGAGCAGTACTTC.

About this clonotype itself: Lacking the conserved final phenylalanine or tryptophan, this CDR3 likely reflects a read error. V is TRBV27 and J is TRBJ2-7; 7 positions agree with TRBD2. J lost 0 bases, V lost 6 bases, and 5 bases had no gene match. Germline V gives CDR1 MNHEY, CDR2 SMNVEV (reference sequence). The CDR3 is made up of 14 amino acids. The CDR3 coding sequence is TGTGCCAGCAGGTCTAGCGGATCCTCCTACGAGCAGTACTTA. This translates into CASRSSGSSYEQYL.

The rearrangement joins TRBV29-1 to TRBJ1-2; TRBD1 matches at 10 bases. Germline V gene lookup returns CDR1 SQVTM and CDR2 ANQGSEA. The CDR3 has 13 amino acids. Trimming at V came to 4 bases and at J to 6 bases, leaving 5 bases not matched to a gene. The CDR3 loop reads CSVGTGGAHGYTF. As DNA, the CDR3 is TGCAGCGTTGGGACAGGGGGTGCTCATGGCTACACCTTC.

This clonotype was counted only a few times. Here the CDR3 reads CASSYRGYPSDNEQFF. Written as DNA, the CDR3 is TGTGCCAGCAGTTATAGAGGCTACCCCTCGGACAATGAGCAGTTCTTC. This sequence joins TRBV6-2 or TRBV6-3 and TRBJ2-1; no reliable D call. Trimming stripped 3 bases from V and 5 bases from J, with 17 bases between. The CDR3 sequence is 16 residues long. Germline CDR1 MNHEY, CDR2 SVGEGT.

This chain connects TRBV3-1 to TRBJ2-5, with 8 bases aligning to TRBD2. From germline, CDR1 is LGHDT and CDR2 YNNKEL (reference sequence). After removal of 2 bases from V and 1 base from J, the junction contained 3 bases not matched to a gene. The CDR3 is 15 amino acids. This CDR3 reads CASSQLLAGQETQYF. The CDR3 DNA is TGTGCCAGCAGCCAACTCCTAGCGGGCCAAGAGACCCAGTACTTC.

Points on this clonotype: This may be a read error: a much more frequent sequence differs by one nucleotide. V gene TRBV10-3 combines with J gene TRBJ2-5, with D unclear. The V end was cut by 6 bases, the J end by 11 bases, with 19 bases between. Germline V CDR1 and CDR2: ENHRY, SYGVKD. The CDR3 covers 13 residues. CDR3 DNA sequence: TGTGCCATCAGGGAGAGCTCCTACAATGAGCAGTACTTC. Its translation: CAIRESSYNEQYF.

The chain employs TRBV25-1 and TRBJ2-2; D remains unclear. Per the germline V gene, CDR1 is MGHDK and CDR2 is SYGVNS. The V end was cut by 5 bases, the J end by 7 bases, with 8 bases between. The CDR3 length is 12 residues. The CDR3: CASSRQNGELFF. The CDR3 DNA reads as TGTGCCAGCAGTCGGCAGAACGGGGAGCTGTTTTTT.